The 27 T cell receptor beta chains below come from one sample, sequenced in a study of siplizumab effects on memory and regulatory T cells. Some clones are missing from TCRdb's copy, which holds only in-frame ones; the method was immunoSEQ multiplex PCR. The sample consists of 90,000 to 130,000 clones, roughly 92% of them appearing once. The source material was CD4+ T cells sorted from blood. Source of these receptors: a human donor in good health.

The chain is built from TRBV7-3 and TRBJ1-2; possibly TRBD1 for D (5 bases). Between the trimmed V and J ends, which lost 5 bases and 4 bases, there was a span of 17 bases. This CDR3 comprises 15 residues. Germline CDR1 reads SGHTA; CDR2 reads FQGTGA. This CDR3 is CASSPSPGGTYGYTF. The CDR3 DNA sequence: TGTGCCAGCAGCCCTTCCCCAGGAGGGACCTATGGCTACACCTTC.

This chain joins TRBV5-5 and TRBJ1-2, with D possibly TRBD1 on 5 matching bases. From germline, CDR1 is SGHKS and CDR2 YYEKEE (reference sequence). V gave up 4 bases and J gave up 4 bases, with 17 bases separating them. The CDR3 consists of 15 residues. The chain's CDR3 is CASSGHVEGFYGYTF. CDR3 DNA sequence: TGTGCCAGCAGCGGACATGTGGAGGGGTTCTATGGCTACACCTTC.

V usage is TRBV5-4 and J usage is TRBJ2-5; TRBD1 agrees at 10 bases. CDR3 length equals 12 residues. Germline V gives CDR1 SGHNT, CDR2 YYREEE (reference sequence). The V and J ends lost 5 bases and 7 bases, in that order; junction bases with no gene match: 2. The CDR3 loop is CASSGQGVTQYF. Here the CDR3 DNA reads TGTGCCAGCAGTGGACAGGGGGTGACCCAGTACTTC.

J is TRBJ2-5 and V is TRBV10-3; TRBD1 is a possible D gene (9 bases). TRBJ2-7 explains the end of the DNA better; the J call may be wrong. There are 14 residues in the CDR3. Germline loops: CDR1 ENHRY, CDR2 SYGVKD. The CDR3 spells CAVRGGQGGNEQYF. The CDR3 nucleotides are TGTGCCGTCCGGGGGGGACAGGGAGGAAACGAGCAGTACTTC.

The gene calls are TRBV6-5 and TRBJ2-7; maybe TRBD1 (6 bases). CDR3 length: 14 residues. The ends were cut back, 6 bases at V and 2 bases at J, with 14 bases in the middle. Germline-derived CDR1 and CDR2 are MNHEY and SVGAGI. Here the CDR3 reads CASRKTGPTYEQYF. The CDR3 DNA sequence: TGTGCCAGCAGAAAGACAGGACCGACCTACGAGCAGTACTTC.

In its sample, this clone was seen once. This chain links TRBV6-6 with TRBJ1-1, with D hard to call. Germline-derived CDR1 and CDR2 are MNHNY and SVGAGI (reference sequence). Trimming took off 6 bases at V and 5 bases at J, with 19 bases between the two ends. The CDR3 has 15 amino acids. The CDR3 protein is CASSPASAGRTEAFF. CDR3 sequence (DNA): TGTGCCAGCAGCCCCGCGTCCGCCGGGCGAACTGAAGCTTTCTTT.

The chain links TRBV30 to TRBJ1-1, with D unresolved. This CDR3 is 14 amino acids long. Trimming took 8 bases from V and 6 from J, leaving 22 bases between them. Germline V gene lookup returns CDR1 GTSNPN and CDR2 SVGIG (reference sequence). CDR3 protein: CAGLYGLFRAEAFF. CDR3 DNA sequence: TGTGCCGGCTTATACGGACTATTCCGGGCTGAAGCTTTCTTT.

This chain connects TRBV9 to TRBJ1-3; 7 nucleotides align to TRBD1. The germline V gene has CDR1 SGDLS and CDR2 YYNGEE. The ends lost 5 bases at V and 1 base at J; junction bases unmatched: 6. This CDR3 has 15 amino acids. The DNA for the CDR3 is TGTGCCAGCAGAGGGGGCAGGGCATCTGGAAACACCATATATTTT. Translation: CASRGGRASGNTIYF.

The table lists this clone with a count of one. V gene TRBV5-1 combines with J gene TRBJ2-5; D possibly uses TRBD1 or TRBD2 (6 bases each). This CDR3 contains 14 residues. The germline V gene has CDR1 SGHRS and CDR2 YFSETQ. Between the trimmed V and J ends, which lost 4 bases and 4 bases, there was a span of 14 bases. CDR3 DNA sequence: TGCGCCAGCAGCCCTGGAGGGGGGTCAGAGACCCAGTACTTC. This translates into CASSPGGGSETQYF.

The chain employs TRBV5-1 and TRBJ2-5; 9 bases are shared with TRBD2. The CDR3 covers 16 residues. With 0 bases clipped from V and 1 base from J, the junction kept 4 bases outside the gene matches. Germline assignment: CDR1 SGHRS and CDR2 YFSETQ. This CDR3 is CASSLVAGAFQETQYF. CDR3 bases: TGCGCCAGCAGCTTGGTAGCGGGGGCGTTCCAAGAGACCCAGTACTTC.

The J gene is TRBJ2-1, the V gene TRBV1; the D call TRBD2 from the table was never checked on the DNA. TRBV1 is a known pseudogene. This CDR3 has 17 amino acids. This CDR3 reads CTSSQKGGPPGKNEQFF. CDR3 DNA sequence: TGCACCAGCAGCCAAAAAGGAGGGCCCCCAGGGAAGAATGAGCAGTTCTTC.

The V gene is TRBV6-8, the J gene TRBJ1-2; the D gene is possibly TRBD1 (5 bases). Per germline, CDR1 MNHGY and CDR2 SAAAGT. Deletions cut 0 bases from V and 4 bases from J, with 9 bases between. The CDR3 sequence is 14 residues long. This CDR3 is CASSYSGTCYGYTF. The CDR3 region has the DNA TGTGCCAGCAGTTACTCTGGGACTTGCTATGGCTACACCTTC.

This chain joins TRBV5-4 and TRBJ1-2; D perhaps matches TRBD1 (6 bases). The CDR3 is made up of 13 amino acids. Germline CDR1 SGHNT, CDR2 YYREEE (reference sequence). V lost 4 bases and J 2 bases, leaving 9 bases between the germline ends. The CDR3: CASSKTGNYGYTF. In DNA form, the CDR3 reads TGTGCCAGCAGCAAGACAGGCAACTATGGCTACACCTTC. The entire variable domain, with the rest obtained from reference TRBV5-4 and TRBJ1-2, is as follows: ETGVTQSPTHLIKTRGQQVTLRCSSQSGHNTVSWYQQALGQGPQFIFQYYREEENGRGNFPPRFSGLQFPNYSSELNVNALELDDSALYLCASSKTGNYGYTFGSGTRLTVV.

The table lists this clone with a few counts. This chain links TRBV9 with TRBJ1-2; unclear D gene. Germline V CDR1 and CDR2: SGDLS, YYNGEE. The V and J ends lost 0 bases and 5 bases respectively, with 11 bases between them. This CDR3 has 14 residues. The CDR3 DNA is TGTGCCAGCAGCGTAGGTCCTCCGGATTATGGCTACACCTTC. Translating it yields CASSVGPPDYGYTF.

This clone came up once. The gene calls are TRBV7-9 and TRBJ1-1; no definite D call. CDR1 and CDR2 (germline): SEHNR, FQNEAQ (reference sequence). Deletions cut 10 bases from V and 11 bases from J, with 26 bases between. This CDR3 is built from 14 residues. The CDR3 protein is CATTGAGGENEAFF. The CDR3 coding sequence is TGTGCCACAACCGGAGCCGGTGGTGAAAACGAGGCTTTCTTT. Combining the CDR3 with reference TRBV7-9 and TRBJ1-1 gives the whole variable domain DTGVSQNPRHKITKRGQNVTFRCDPISEHNRLYWYRQTLGQGPEFLTYFQNEAQLEKSRLLSDRFSAERPKGSFSTLEIQRTEQGDSAMYLCATTGAGGENEAFFGQGTRLTVV.

V is TRBV6-1 and J is TRBJ2-5; no firm D call. CDR3 length: 13 amino acids. V lost 7 bases to trimming and J lost 4 bases, with 13 bases between them. Germline CDR1 is MNHNS and CDR2 is SASEGT. The CDR3: CASTGRMGETQYF. DNA for the CDR3: TGTGCCAGCACCGGACGGATGGGAGAGACCCAGTACTTC.

This rearrangement joins TRBV28 to TRBJ1-5; D is undetermined. The CDR3 runs 15 residues. Trimming shortened V by 6 bases and J by 0 bases, and 12 bases separated the two germline ends. The germline CDR1 and CDR2 sequences are MDHEN and SYDVKM. The CDR3 loop is CASSPRWNSNQPQHF. CDR3 DNA: TGTGCCAGCAGCCCCAGATGGAATAGCAATCAGCCCCAGCATTTT.

The chain combines TRBV2 with TRBJ2-3; 12 bases are shared with TRBD2. After removal of 8 bases from V and 5 bases from J, the junction contained 2 bases not matched to a gene. Germline loops: CDR1 SNHLY, CDR2 FYNNEI. The CDR3 extends over 13 amino acids. The CDR3 is CASLAGGQDTQYF. CDR3 bases: TGTGCCAGCCTAGCGGGGGGGCAAGATACGCAGTATTTT.

V is TRBV2 and J is TRBJ2-2; D is possibly TRBD1 (6 bases). Germline CDR1 SNHLY, CDR2 FYNNEI. The germline V and J ends were trimmed by 3 bases and 0 bases, with 14 bases remaining between them. This CDR3 spans 17 amino acids. The chain's CDR3 is CASSDGQGLTNTGELFF. As DNA, the CDR3 is TGTGCCAGCAGTGACGGGCAGGGGCTTACGAACACCGGGGAGCTGTTTTTT.

The gene calls are TRBV6-5 and TRBJ2-7; TRBD1 aligns across 10 bases. The V segment lost 2 bases and the J segment 3 bases; nucleotides outside the gene matches: 7. The CDR3 extends over 16 amino acids. Germline V gene lookup returns CDR1 MNHEY and CDR2 SVGAGI. The CDR3 DNA reads as TGTGCCAGCAGTTACCGGGACAGGGGTTATAGCTACGAGCAGTACTTC. This sequence encodes CASSYRDRGYSYEQYF.

The V call is TRBV5-1, the J call TRBJ2-5, with D tentatively TRBD1 (6 bases). The germline V gene encodes CDR1 SGHRS and CDR2 YFSETQ. The CDR3 has 14 amino acids. V was clipped by 4 bases and J by 5 bases, with 15 bases between them. The CDR3 DNA reads TGCGCCAGCAGCCCAAGGGCAGGGGTCGAGACCCAGTACTTC. Protein sequence: CASSPRAGVETQYF.

The chain's CDR3 is CASSTPTSGSSYEQYF. The DNA for the CDR3 is TGTGCCAGTAGTACCCCGACTAGCGGGAGCTCCTACGAGCAGTACTTC. The rearrangement joins TRBV19 to TRBJ2-7; 12 bases align to TRBD2. V dropped 4 bases and J dropped 0; count of bases not matched to a gene: 4. The length of the CDR3 is 16 residues. Germline V gives CDR1 LNHDA, CDR2 SQIVND (reference sequence).

This clone was found once. Other DNA sequences in the same sample also yield this CDR3. V is TRBV9 and J is TRBJ2-6; a possible D gene is TRBD2 (6 bases). Germline CDR1 reads SGDLS; CDR2 reads YYNGEE. This CDR3 has 15 amino acids. With 2 bases removed from V and 2 bases from J, the gap between germline ends came to 8 bases. The CDR3 is CASSVGGAGANVLTF. In DNA, the CDR3 is TGTGCCAGCAGCGTCGGAGGGGCTGGGGCCAACGTCCTGACTTTC.

In this sample, this clone turned up a few times. This rearrangement joins TRBV7-9 to TRBJ1-1; maybe TRBD1 (6 bases). This CDR3 contains 19 residues. Germline V gene data show CDR1 as SEHNR and CDR2 as FQNEAQ (reference sequence). Trimming pared 1 base from V and 4 bases from J, leaving 25 bases between. DNA for the CDR3: TGTGCCAGCAGCTTAGAAGGGGGTTTCTTGTCTCCTTTGGGCACTGAAGCTTTCTTT. Protein sequence: CASSLEGGFLSPLGTEAFF.

The CDR3 protein is CASSVALLRTSQETQYF. CDR3 nucleotide sequence: TGTGCCAGCAGCGTAGCTCTGTTACGGACGAGCCAAGAGACCCAGTACTTC. The gene calls are TRBV9 and TRBJ2-5; D gene uncertain. The CDR3 sequence is 17 residues long. Germline V gene sequence: CDR1 SGDLS, CDR2 YYNGEE. V lost 0 bases and J 1 base, leaving 16 bases between the germline ends.

This sequence joins TRBV27 and TRBJ2-3, with D hard to call. Trimming took 4 bases from V and 1 from J, leaving 9 bases between them. The CDR3 is 14 residues long. Germline loops: CDR1 MNHEY, CDR2 SMNVEV (reference sequence). CDR3 protein: CASSSPTRTDTQYF. DNA of the CDR3: TGTGCCAGCAGTTCACCGACCCGCACAGATACGCAGTATTTT.

This clone was found once. CDR3 bases: TGTGCCAGCAGCTTGCGGCAGGCCGGGGCCAACGTCCTGACTTTC. It yields the protein CASSLRQAGANVLTF. The chain joins TRBV11-3 to TRBJ2-6; no clear D gene. This CDR3 comprises 15 residues. Looked up from germline, CDR1 is SGHNT and CDR2 is YENEEA. Between the trimmed V and J ends, which lost 3 bases and 4 bases, there was a span of 10 bases.